A selection of T cell receptor beta chains follows, all from one sample in a study of blood T cell repertoires in COVID-19. The table came from immunoSEQ multiplex PCR; TCRdb's copy has only in-frame clones and leaves some out. This repertoire shows 95,000 to 110,000 clones, 88% found once; its top ten account for approximately 6.2%. The sequenced sample consisted of peripheral blood. The receptors here all came from a man in his fifties or sixties with active or convalescent COVID-19. Each CDR3 is given with its conserved first and last residue. D genes are given only for firm matches. Clone sizes are given selectively: once, few, many, or a class where the clone is expanded.

CDR3 length: 15; D gene: NA; clone size: NA; J gene: TRBJ2-3; V gene: TRBV27; CDR3 protein: CASSLRRTATDTQYF; CDR3 DNA: TGTGCCAGCAGTTTACGTAGGACAGCGACAGATACGCAGTATTTT
CDR3 length: 13; D gene: NA; clone size: NA; J gene: TRBJ1-4; V gene: TRBV10-2; CDR3 protein: CASGAATDEKLFF; CDR3 DNA: TGCGCCAGCGGGGCGGCGACCGATGAAAAACTGTTTTTT
CDR3 length: 18; D gene: TRBD2; clone size: NA; J gene: TRBJ2-1; V gene: TRBV9; CDR3 protein: CASSVVAGGLSSYNEQFF; CDR3 DNA: TGTGCCAGCAGCGTAGTAGCGGGAGGCCTGAGCTCCTACAATGAGCAGTTCTTC
CDR3 length: 18; D gene: NA; clone size: NA; J gene: TRBJ1-6; V gene: TRBV18; CDR3 protein: CASSPLRDHRGTNSPLHF; CDR3 DNA: TGTGCCAGCTCACCACTCCGGGATCACCGGGGGACTAATTCACCCCTCCACTTT
CDR3 length: 15; D gene: NA; clone size: NA; J gene: TRBJ1-5; V gene: TRBV7-9; CDR3 protein: CASSLEVTGGQPQHF; CDR3 DNA: TGTGCCAGCAGCTTAGAGGTTACGGGTGGCCAGCCCCAGCATTTT
CDR3 length: 15; D gene: NA; clone size: NA; J gene: TRBJ2-6; V gene: TRBV28; CDR3 protein: CASTTGFTGANVLTF; CDR3 DNA: TGTGCCAGCACTACAGGGTTCACTGGGGCCAACGTCCTGACTTTC
CDR3 length: 15; D gene: NA; clone size: NA; J gene: TRBJ2-1; V gene: TRBV15; CDR3 protein: CATSRAQGSYNEQFF; CDR3 DNA: TGTGCCACCAGCAGAGCCCAGGGCTCCTACAATGAGCAGTTCTTC
CDR3 length: 16; D gene: TRBD2; clone size: NA; J gene: TRBJ2-5; V gene: TRBV18; CDR3 protein: CASSPLAGGRQETQYF; CDR3 DNA: TGTGCCAGCTCCCCTCTAGCGGGAGGACGTCAAGAGACCCAGTACTTC
CDR3 length: 15; D gene: TRBD2; clone size: NA; J gene: TRBJ2-3; V gene: TRBV6-4; CDR3 protein: CASSDGTSDTDTQYF; CDR3 DNA: TGTGCCAGCAGTGACGGGACTAGCGACACAGATACGCAGTATTTT
CDR3 length: 16; D gene: NA; clone size: NA; J gene: TRBJ2-1; V gene: TRBV7-8; CDR3 protein: CASSAPGVPSYNEQFF; CDR3 DNA: TGTGCCAGCAGCGCCCCCGGGGTTCCCTCCTACAATGAGCAGTTCTTC
CDR3 length: 13; D gene: TRBD1; clone size: NA; J gene: TRBJ1-1; V gene: TRBV13; CDR3 protein: CASSRGTGNEAFF; CDR3 DNA: TGTGCCAGCAGCCGTGGGACAGGGAATGAAGCTTTCTTT
CDR3 length: 13; D gene: TRBD1; clone size: few; J gene: TRBJ2-5; V gene: TRBV27; CDR3 protein: CASSRGQVETQYF; CDR3 DNA: TGTGCCAGCAGTCGAGGACAGGTGGAGACCCAGTACTTC
CDR3 length: 15; D gene: NA; clone size: NA; J gene: TRBJ2-1; V gene: TRBV6-5; CDR3 protein: CASNRGSYDINEQFF; CDR3 DNA: TGTGCCAGCAATCGGGGGTCCTATGACATAAATGAGCAGTTCTTC
CDR3 length: 14; D gene: TRBD1; clone size: NA; J gene: TRBJ2-5; V gene: TRBV10-3; CDR3 protein: CAISGGQEKETQYF; CDR3 DNA: TGTGCCATCAGTGGGGGACAGGAGAAAGAGACCCAGTACTTC
CDR3 length: 14; D gene: NA; clone size: NA; J gene: TRBJ2-5; V gene: TRBV28; CDR3 protein: CASSSAGKKETQYF; CDR3 DNA: TGTGCCAGCAGTTCCGCAGGGAAAAAAGAGACCCAGTACTTC
CDR3 length: 16; D gene: TRBD1; clone size: NA; J gene: TRBJ1-6; V gene: TRBV4-3; CDR3 protein: CASSQATDRGTSPLHF; CDR3 DNA: TGCGCCAGCAGCCAAGCTACAGACAGGGGGACCTCACCCCTCCACTTT
CDR3 length: 16; D gene: TRBD1; clone size: NA; J gene: TRBJ1-6; V gene: TRBV11-2; CDR3 protein: CASSQTRQGYNSPLHF; CDR3 DNA: TGTGCCAGCAGCCAGACCCGACAGGGCTATAATTCACCCCTCCACTTT
CDR3 length: 15; D gene: NA; clone size: NA; J gene: TRBJ2-2; V gene: TRBV5-8; CDR3 protein: CASSIWTLGTGELFF; CDR3 DNA: TGTGCCAGCAGCATATGGACACTCGGCACCGGGGAGCTGTTTTTT
CDR3 length: 13; D gene: TRBD2; clone size: NA; J gene: TRBJ2-7; V gene: TRBV27; CDR3 protein: CASSRGLADEQYF; CDR3 DNA: TGTGCCAGCAGTCGGGGACTAGCGGACGAGCAGTACTTC
CDR3 length: 12; D gene: NA; clone size: NA; J gene: TRBJ1-3; V gene: TRBV30; CDR3 protein: CAWSDPWSTIYF; CDR3 DNA: TGTGCCTGGAGCGACCCCTGGAGCACCATATATTTT
CDR3 length: 17; D gene: NA; clone size: NA; J gene: TRBJ2-5; V gene: TRBV19; CDR3 protein: CASSPSPLGLKGGTQYF; CDR3 DNA: TGTGCCAGTAGTCCTTCTCCGCTGGGACTCAAGGGCGGGACCCAGTACTTC
CDR3 length: 14; D gene: NA; clone size: NA; J gene: TRBJ2-1; V gene: TRBV28; CDR3 protein: CASSLRGSYNEQFF; CDR3 DNA: TGTGCCAGCAGTTTAAGGGGATCCTACAATGAGCAGTTCTTC
CDR3 length: 12; D gene: TRBD1; clone size: few; J gene: TRBJ1-1; V gene: TRBV19; CDR3 protein: CASHSGTGRAFF; CDR3 DNA: TGTGCCAGTCACTCGGGGACAGGGAGAGCTTTCTTT
CDR3 length: 13; D gene: TRBD2; clone size: once; J gene: TRBJ2-7; V gene: TRBV29-1; CDR3 protein: CSGRAGEAYEQYF; CDR3 DNA: TGCAGCGGTAGAGCGGGAGAGGCCTACGAGCAGTACTTC
CDR3 length: 16; D gene: TRBD2; clone size: few; J gene: TRBJ2-3; V gene: TRBV15; CDR3 protein: CATSRRSGSETDTQYF; CDR3 DNA: TGTGCCACCAGCAGACGAAGCGGGAGCGAGACAGATACGCAGTATTTT
CDR3 length: 15; D gene: NA; clone size: NA; J gene: TRBJ1-2; V gene: TRBV19; CDR3 protein: CASSIAHFSGYGYTF; CDR3 DNA: TGTGCCAGTAGTATAGCCCACTTTTCGGGCTATGGCTACACCTTC